The 11 T cell receptor beta chains given below trace back to one sample, sequenced in a study of blood T cell repertoires in COVID-19. Clones were sequenced by immunoSEQ multiplex PCR, and TCRdb holds only the in-frame ones, with some missing. This table holds approximately 130,000 clones, about 83% found once. The sequenced sample consisted of peripheral blood. The receptors come from a human donor in a cohort sampled during active COVID-19.

J is TRBJ1-4 and V is TRBV5-1; the D gene is possibly TRBD1 (6 bases). Germline V lookup: CDR1 SGHRS, CDR2 YFSETQ. The CDR3 is 15 residues long. V was shortened by 3 bases and J by 6 bases, with 15 bases between the two germline ends. CDR3 in amino acids: CASSSGGGADEKLFF. CDR3 bases: TGCGCCAGCAGCTCCGGTGGGGGGGCGGATGAAAAACTGTTTTTT.

This clone showed up just once. This chain joins TRBV3-1 (or the pseudogene TRBV3-2) and TRBJ1-2; 7 nucleotides match TRBD1. The CDR3 is 15 residues long. CDR1 and CDR2 from the germline V gene are LGHDT and YNNKEL (reference sequence). Losses at the gene ends were 0 bases for V and 4 bases for J; bases not matched to a gene: 5. The CDR3 nucleotides read TGTGCCAGCAGCCAAGATTCCAGGGGGAGCTATGGCTACACCTTC. Protein product: CASSQDSRGSYGYTF.

This chain links TRBV20-1 with TRBJ2-7; 11 bases are shared with TRBD2. The junction had 11 bases not matched to a gene; V was cut back by 3 bases and J by 4 bases. This CDR3 comprises 16 residues. In germline, CDR1 is DFQATT, CDR2 SNEGSKA (reference sequence). The CDR3 here is CSASLSSGGASYEQYF. The DNA for the CDR3 is TGCAGTGCTAGTTTGAGTAGCGGGGGGGCAAGTTACGAGCAGTACTTC.

The V call is TRBV9, the J call TRBJ1-2; 7 nucleotides align to TRBD1. The germline CDR1 and CDR2 sequences are SGDLS and YYNGEE. CDR3 length: 15 residues. After removal of 4 bases from V and 4 bases from J, the junction contained 10 bases not matched to a gene. The CDR3 is CASSPRMAGGYGYTF. As DNA, the CDR3 is TGTGCCAGCAGCCCCCGTATGGCAGGGGGCTATGGCTACACCTTC.

The chain employs TRBV4-1 and TRBJ2-7; D call uncertain. The germline gives CDR1 MGHRA, CDR2 YSYEKL. This CDR3 comprises 13 residues. V was trimmed by 0 bases and J by 3 bases, leaving 6 bases between them. CDR3 in amino acids: CASSQDISYEQYF. The CDR3 DNA is TGCGCCAGCAGCCAAGATATTAGCTACGAGCAGTACTTC.

The chain is built from TRBV3-1 (or the pseudogene TRBV3-2) and TRBJ1-6; the D gene is possibly TRBD1 (5 bases). Germline loops: CDR1 LGHDT, CDR2 YNNKEL (reference sequence). The CDR3 totals 16 residues. V was trimmed by 3 bases and J by 7 bases, leaving 16 bases between them. CDR3 in DNA: TGTGCCAGCAGCCATGAACTGACAGCAAGGAATTCACCCCTCCACTTT. As protein: CASSHELTARNSPLHF.

V gene TRBV4-2 combines with J gene TRBJ2-7; perhaps TRBD2 as D (7 bases). The germline CDR1 and CDR2 sequences are LGHNA and YNFKEQ. The CDR3 totals 15 residues. Trimming removed 3 bases at V and 1 base at J, with 13 bases between. The CDR3 loop reads CASSHGGPPSYEQYF. CDR3 nucleotides: TGTGCCAGCAGCCACGGGGGGCCTCCTTCCTACGAGCAGTACTTC.

The chain carries TRBV20-1 and TRBJ1-1; D is unresolved. Germline V CDR1 and CDR2: DFQATT, SNEGSKA (reference sequence). The CDR3 covers 11 residues. With 7 bases removed from V and 1 base from J, the gap between germline ends came to 7 bases. The CDR3 sequence is CSESGNTEAFF. The CDR3 bases are TGCAGTGAATCGGGGAACACTGAAGCTTTCTTT.

The chain uses TRBV12-3 or TRBV12-4 and TRBJ1-1, with unresolved D. The CDR3 totals 12 residues. V lost 2 bases, J lost 4 bases, and 5 bases lay in between. The CDR3 reads CASSLLRTEAFF. DNA of the CDR3: TGTGCCAGCAGTTTACTTCGCACTGAAGCTTTCTTT.

The V call is TRBV5-5, the J call TRBJ1-1, with no clear D. This CDR3 is 14 amino acids long. Looked up from germline, CDR1 is SGHKS and CDR2 is YYEKEE (reference sequence). Trimming cost V 7 bases and J 1 base, with 14 bases left between them. The CDR3 region is CASFTRQQNTEAFF. CDR3 nucleotide sequence: TGTGCCAGCTTCACCAGGCAGCAGAACACTGAAGCTTTCTTT. Drawing the rest from reference TRBV5-5 and TRBJ1-1, the complete variable domain is DAGVTQSPTHLIKTRGQQVTLRCSPISGHKSVSWYQQVLGQGPQFIFQYYEKEERGRGNFPDRFSARQFPNYSSELNVNALLLGDSALYLCASFTRQQNTEAFFGQGTRLTVV.

CDR3 residues: CASIRTAPGHGYTF. DNA for the CDR3: TGTGCCAGCATCAGAACCGCACCAGGGCATGGCTACACCTTC. This sequence joins TRBV5-5 and TRBJ1-2; D perhaps matches TRBD1 (5 bases). V dropped 6 bases and J dropped 6 bases, with 18 bases sitting between them. Looked up from germline, CDR1 is SGHKS and CDR2 is YYEKEE (reference sequence). This CDR3 contains 14 residues. Using reference TRBV5-5 and TRBJ1-2 for the parts outside the CDR3, the full variable domain is DAGVTQSPTHLIKTRGQQVTLRCSPISGHKSVSWYQQVLGQGPQFIFQYYEKEERGRGNFPDRFSARQFPNYSSELNVNALLLGDSALYLCASIRTAPGHGYTFGSGTRLTVV.